This T cell receptor (beta chain) originates from a study of blood T cell repertoires in COVID-19. Libraries were prepared by immunoSEQ multiplex PCR; TCRdb keeps only in-frame clonotypes and omits some of them. In the table there are tens of thousands of clones, 70% to 80% of which are singletons. Germline V lookup: CDR1 SGHRS, CDR2 YFSETQ. This CDR3 comprises 15 residues. Trimming cost V 3 bases and J 1 base, with 14 bases left between them. Sequences were obtained from peripheral blood. The TCR was taken from a man between 65 and 85 years old with COVID-19, enrolled during active disease. The genes are TRBV5-1 and TRBJ2-7; tentative D call: TRBD2 (6 bases). This CDR3 reads CASSSDRGTSYEQYF. CDR3 in DNA: TGCGCCAGCAGCTCGGACCGCGGGACGTCCTACGAGCAGTACTTC.